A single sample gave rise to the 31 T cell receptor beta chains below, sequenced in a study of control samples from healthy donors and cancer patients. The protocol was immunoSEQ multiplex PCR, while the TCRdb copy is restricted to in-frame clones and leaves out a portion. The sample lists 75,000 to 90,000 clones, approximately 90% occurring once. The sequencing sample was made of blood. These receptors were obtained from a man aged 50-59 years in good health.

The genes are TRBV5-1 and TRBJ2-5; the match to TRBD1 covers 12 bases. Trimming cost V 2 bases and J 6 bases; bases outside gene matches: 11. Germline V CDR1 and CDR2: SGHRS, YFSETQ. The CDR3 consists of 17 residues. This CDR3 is CASSFGTGGLAGKTQYF. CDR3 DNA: TGCGCCAGCAGCTTCGGGACAGGGGGCCTGGCGGGGAAGACCCAGTACTTC.

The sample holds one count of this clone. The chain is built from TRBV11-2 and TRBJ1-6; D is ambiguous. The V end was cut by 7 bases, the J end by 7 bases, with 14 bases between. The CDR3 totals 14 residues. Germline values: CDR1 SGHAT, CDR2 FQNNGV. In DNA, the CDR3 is TGTGCCAGCAATCTAGGGTCGGCGAATTCACCCCTCCACTTT. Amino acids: CASNLGSANSPLHF. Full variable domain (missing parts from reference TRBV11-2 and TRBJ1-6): EAGVAQSPRYKIIEKRQSVAFWCNPISGHATLYWYQQILGQGPKLLIQFQNNGVVDDSQLPKDRFSAERLKGVDSTLKIQPAKLEDSAVYLCASNLGSANSPLHFGNGTRLTVT.

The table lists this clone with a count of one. In nucleotides, the CDR3 is TGTGCTAGTGGTTTGGGGGGATCAGATACGCAGTATTTT. Its translation: CASGLGGSDTQYF. V usage is TRBV12-5 and J usage is TRBJ2-3; no firm D call. Looked up from germline, CDR1 is LGHNT and CDR2 is FRNRAP. This CDR3 has 13 amino acids. V was shortened by 1 base and J by 4 bases, with 6 bases between the two germline ends.

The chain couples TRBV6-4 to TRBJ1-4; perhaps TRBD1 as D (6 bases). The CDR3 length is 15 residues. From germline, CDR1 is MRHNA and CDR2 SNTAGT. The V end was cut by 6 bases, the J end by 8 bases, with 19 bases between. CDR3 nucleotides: TGTGCCAGCAGGGGTAACAGGGAGAGTAGGGAAAAACTGTTTTTT. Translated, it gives CASRGNRESREKLFF.

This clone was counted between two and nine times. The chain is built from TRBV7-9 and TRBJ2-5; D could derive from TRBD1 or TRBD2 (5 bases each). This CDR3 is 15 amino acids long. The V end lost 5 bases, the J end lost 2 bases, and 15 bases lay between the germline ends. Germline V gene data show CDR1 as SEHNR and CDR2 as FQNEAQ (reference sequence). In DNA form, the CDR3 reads TGTGCCAGCAGCCCCCGGGACGGAAAACAAGAGACCCAGTACTTC. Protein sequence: CASSPRDGKQETQYF. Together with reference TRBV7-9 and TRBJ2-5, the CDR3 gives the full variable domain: DTGVSQNPRHKITKRGQNVTFRCDPISEHNRLYWYRQTLGQGPEFLTYFQNEAQLEKSRLLSDRFSAERPKGSFSTLEIQRTEQGDSAMYLCASSPRDGKQETQYFGPGTRLLVL.

CDR3 in DNA: TGTGCCAGCAAAATTGAGGGGGTTCTCTACTATGGCTACACCTTC. It encodes CASKIEGVLYYGYTF. J is TRBJ1-2 and V is TRBV2; D perhaps matches TRBD1 (6 bases). CDR3 length equals 15 residues. V was shortened by 7 bases and J by 3 bases, with 18 bases between the two germline ends. Per the germline V gene, CDR1 is SNHLY and CDR2 is FYNNEI.

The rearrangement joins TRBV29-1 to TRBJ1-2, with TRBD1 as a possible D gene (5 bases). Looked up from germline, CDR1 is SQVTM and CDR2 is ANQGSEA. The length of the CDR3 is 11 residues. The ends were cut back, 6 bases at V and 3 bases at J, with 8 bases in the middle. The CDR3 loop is CSVLGDYGYTF. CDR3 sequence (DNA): TGCAGCGTCTTGGGGGACTATGGCTACACCTTC.

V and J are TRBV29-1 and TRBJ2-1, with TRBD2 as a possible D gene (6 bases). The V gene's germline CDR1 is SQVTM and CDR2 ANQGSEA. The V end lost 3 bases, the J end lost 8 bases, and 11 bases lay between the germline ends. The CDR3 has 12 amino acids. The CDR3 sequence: CSVERRVYEQFF. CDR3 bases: TGCAGCGTTGAGAGGAGGGTCTATGAGCAGTTCTTC.

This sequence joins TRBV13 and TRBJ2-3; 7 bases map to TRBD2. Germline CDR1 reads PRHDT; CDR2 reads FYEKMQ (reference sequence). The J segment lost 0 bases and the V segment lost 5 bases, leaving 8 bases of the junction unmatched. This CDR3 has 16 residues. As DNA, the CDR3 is TGTGCCAGCAGCCCCCTGGCGGGGGAAAGCACAGATACGCAGTATTTT. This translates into CASSPLAGESTDTQYF.

The CDR3 nucleotides read TGTGCCACCAGCAGAGATTCCGTCCAGGTTTCACCCTACACCTTC. Amino acids: CATSRDSVQVSPYTF. The chain carries TRBV15 and TRBJ1-2; the D is unclear. This CDR3 region has 15 residues. V lost 0 bases to trimming and J lost 10 bases, with 18 bases between them. Germline V gives CDR1 LNHNV, CDR2 YYDKDF (reference sequence).

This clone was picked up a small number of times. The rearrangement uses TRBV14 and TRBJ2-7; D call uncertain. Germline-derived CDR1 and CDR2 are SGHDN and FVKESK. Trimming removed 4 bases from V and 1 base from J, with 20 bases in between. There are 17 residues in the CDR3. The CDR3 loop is CASSRWTLSESSYEQYF. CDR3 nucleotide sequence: TGTGCCAGCAGCCGTTGGACCCTAAGCGAGTCTTCCTACGAGCAGTACTTC.

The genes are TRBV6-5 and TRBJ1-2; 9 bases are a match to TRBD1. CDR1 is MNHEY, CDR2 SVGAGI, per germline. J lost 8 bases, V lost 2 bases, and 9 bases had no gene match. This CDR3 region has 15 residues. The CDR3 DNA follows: TGTGCCAGCAGTTACCGGGACAGGGTTTTAGGGGGCTACACCTTC. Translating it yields CASSYRDRVLGGYTF.

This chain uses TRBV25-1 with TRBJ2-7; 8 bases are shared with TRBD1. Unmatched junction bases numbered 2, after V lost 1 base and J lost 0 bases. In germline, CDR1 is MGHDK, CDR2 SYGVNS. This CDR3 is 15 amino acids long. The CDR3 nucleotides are TGTGCCAGCAGTGAATCCCAGGGGGCCTCCTACGAGCAGTACTTC. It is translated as CASSESQGASYEQYF.

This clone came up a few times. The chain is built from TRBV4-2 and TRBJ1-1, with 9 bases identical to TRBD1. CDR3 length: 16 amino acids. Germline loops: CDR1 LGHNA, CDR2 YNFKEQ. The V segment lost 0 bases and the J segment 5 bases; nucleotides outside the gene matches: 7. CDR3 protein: CASSQEDDRGLTEAFF. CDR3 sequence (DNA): TGTGCCAGCAGCCAAGAAGACGACAGGGGGTTGACTGAAGCTTTCTTT.

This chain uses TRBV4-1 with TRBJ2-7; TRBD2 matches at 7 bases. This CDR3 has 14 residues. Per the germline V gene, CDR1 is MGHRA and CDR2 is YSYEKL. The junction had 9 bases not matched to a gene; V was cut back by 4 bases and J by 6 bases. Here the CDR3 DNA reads TGCGCCAGCAGCCGCTGGGGGGGGGATCTCGAGCAGTACTTC. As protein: CASSRWGGDLEQYF.

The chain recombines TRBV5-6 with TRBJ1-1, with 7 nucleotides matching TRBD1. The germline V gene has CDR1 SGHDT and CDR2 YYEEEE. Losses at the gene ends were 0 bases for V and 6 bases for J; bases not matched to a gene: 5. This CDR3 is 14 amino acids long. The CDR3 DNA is TGTGCCAGCAGCTTGGCCACAGGGGCTTCTGAAGCTTTCTTT. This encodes CASSLATGASEAFF.

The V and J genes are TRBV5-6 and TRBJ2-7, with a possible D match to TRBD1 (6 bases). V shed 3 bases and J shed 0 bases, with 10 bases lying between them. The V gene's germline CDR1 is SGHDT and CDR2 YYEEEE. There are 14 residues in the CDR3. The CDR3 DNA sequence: TGTGCCAGCAGCTCCGACAGGCCCTCCTACGAGCAGTACTTC. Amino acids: CASSSDRPSYEQYF.

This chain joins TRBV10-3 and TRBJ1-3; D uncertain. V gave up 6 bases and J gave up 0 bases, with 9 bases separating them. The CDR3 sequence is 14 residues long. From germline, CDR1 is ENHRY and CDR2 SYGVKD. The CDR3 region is CAIRRESSGNTIYF. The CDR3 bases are TGTGCCATCAGGAGAGAGAGCTCTGGAAACACCATATATTTT.

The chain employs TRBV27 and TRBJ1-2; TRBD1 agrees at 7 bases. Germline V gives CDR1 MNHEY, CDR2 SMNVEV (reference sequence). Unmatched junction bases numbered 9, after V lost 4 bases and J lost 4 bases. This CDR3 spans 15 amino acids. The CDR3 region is CASSWTGRDSYGYTF. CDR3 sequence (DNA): TGTGCCAGCAGTTGGACCGGTAGGGACAGCTATGGCTACACCTTC.

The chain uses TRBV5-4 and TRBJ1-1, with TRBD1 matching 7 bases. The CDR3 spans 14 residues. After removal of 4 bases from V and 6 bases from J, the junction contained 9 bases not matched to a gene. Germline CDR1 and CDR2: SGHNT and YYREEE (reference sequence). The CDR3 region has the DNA TGTGCCAGCAGCGAAGAACAGGGGTACGCTGAAGCTTTCTTT. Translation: CASSEEQGYAEAFF. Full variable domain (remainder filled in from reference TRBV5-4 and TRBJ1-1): ETGVTQSPTHLIKTRGQQVTLRCSSQSGHNTVSWYQQALGQGPQFIFQYYREEENGRGNFPPRFSGLQFPNYSSELNVNALELDDSALYLCASSEEQGYAEAFFGQGTRLTVV.

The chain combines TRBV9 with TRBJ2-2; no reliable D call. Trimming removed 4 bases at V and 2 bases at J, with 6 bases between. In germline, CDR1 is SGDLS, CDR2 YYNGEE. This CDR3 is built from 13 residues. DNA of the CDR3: TGTGCCAGCAGCCGGTTAAACACCGGGGAGCTGTTTTTT. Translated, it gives CASSRLNTGELFF.

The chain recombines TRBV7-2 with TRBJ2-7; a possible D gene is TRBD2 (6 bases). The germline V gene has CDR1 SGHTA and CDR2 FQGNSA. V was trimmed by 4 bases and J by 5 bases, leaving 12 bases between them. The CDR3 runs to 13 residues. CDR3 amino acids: CASSSQRVDEQYF. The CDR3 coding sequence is TGTGCCAGCAGCTCCCAGCGGGTCGACGAGCAGTACTTC.

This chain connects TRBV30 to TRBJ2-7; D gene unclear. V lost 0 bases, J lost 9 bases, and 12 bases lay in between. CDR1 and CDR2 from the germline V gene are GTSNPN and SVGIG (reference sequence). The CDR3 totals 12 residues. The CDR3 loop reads CAWSVTLRRQYF. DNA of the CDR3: TGTGCCTGGAGTGTAACCCTCCGCCGGCAGTACTTC.

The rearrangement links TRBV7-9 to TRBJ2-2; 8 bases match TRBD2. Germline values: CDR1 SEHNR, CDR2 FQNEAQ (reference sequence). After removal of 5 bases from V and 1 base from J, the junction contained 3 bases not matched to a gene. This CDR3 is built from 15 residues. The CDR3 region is CASSLTSGNTGELFF. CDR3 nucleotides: TGTGCCAGCAGCCTTACTAGCGGGAACACCGGGGAGCTGTTTTTT.

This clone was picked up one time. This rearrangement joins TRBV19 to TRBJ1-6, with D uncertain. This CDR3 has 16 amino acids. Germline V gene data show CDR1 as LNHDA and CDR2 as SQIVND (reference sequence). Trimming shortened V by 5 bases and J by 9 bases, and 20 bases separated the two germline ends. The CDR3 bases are TGTGCCAGTAGTGCCTGGGGAGGCTCCGATCCTTCACCCCTCCACTTT. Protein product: CASSAWGGSDPSPLHF.

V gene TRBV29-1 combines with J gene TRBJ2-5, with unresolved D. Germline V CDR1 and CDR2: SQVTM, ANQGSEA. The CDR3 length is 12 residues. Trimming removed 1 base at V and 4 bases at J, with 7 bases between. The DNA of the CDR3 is TGCAGCGTTGAAGGGGCCACAGAGACCCAGTACTTC. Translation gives CSVEGATETQYF.

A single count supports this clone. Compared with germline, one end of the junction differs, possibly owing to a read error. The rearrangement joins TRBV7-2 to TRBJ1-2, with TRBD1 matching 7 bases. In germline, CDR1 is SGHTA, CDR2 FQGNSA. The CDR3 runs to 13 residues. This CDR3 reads CASSLGGQPTAAF. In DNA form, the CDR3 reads TGTGCCAGCAGCTTAGGGGGACAGCCTACTGCGGCCTTC. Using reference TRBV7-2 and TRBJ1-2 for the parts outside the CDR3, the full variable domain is GAGVSQSPSNKVTEKGKDVELRCDPISGHTALYWYRQSLGQGLEFLIYFQGNSAPDKSGLPSDRFSAERTGGSVSTLTIQRTQQEDSAVYLCASSLGGQPTAAFGSGTRLTVV.

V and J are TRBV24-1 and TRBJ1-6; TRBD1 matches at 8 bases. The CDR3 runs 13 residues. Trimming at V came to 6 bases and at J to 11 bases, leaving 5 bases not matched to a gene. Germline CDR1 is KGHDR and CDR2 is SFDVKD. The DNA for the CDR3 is TGTGCCACCAGTCTCAGGACAGGGACACCCCTCCACTTT. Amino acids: CATSLRTGTPLHF.

DNA for the CDR3: TGCAGCGTTCCTCGACAGGACCCCTTACAATTCAATGAGCAGTTCTTC. Protein sequence: CSVPRQDPLQFNEQFF. The V gene is TRBV29-1, the J gene TRBJ2-1, with D possibly being TRBD1 (6 bases). V lost 5 bases to trimming and J lost 6 bases, with 23 bases between them. The CDR3 has 16 amino acids. Germline CDR1 and CDR2: SQVTM and ANQGSEA.

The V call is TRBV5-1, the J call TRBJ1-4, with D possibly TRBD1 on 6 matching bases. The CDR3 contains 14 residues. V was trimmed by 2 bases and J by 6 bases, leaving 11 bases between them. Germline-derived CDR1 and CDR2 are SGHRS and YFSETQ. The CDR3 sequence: CASSFGGPDEKLFF. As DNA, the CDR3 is TGCGCCAGCAGCTTTGGGGGGCCGGATGAAAAACTGTTTTTT. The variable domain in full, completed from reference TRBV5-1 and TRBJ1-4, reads KAGVTQTPRYLIKTRGQQVTLSCSPISGHRSVSWYQQTPGQGLQFLFEYFSETQRNKGNFPGRFSGRQFSNSRSEMNVSTLELGDSALYLCASSFGGPDEKLFFGSGTQLSVL.

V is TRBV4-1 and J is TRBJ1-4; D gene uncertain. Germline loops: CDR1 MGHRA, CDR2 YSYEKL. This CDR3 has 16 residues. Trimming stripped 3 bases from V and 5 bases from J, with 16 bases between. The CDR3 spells CASSQGLPLVNEKLFF. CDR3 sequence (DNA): TGCGCCAGCAGCCAGGGCCTCCCTCTCGTCAATGAAAAACTGTTTTTT.